This T cell receptor beta chain derives from a study of cytomegalovirus exposure and HLA in healthy donors. Notes on the study in general: In a later analysis, a missense DCLRE1C variant was linked to TCR beta V- and J-gene trimming.

Healthy donors of bone marrow made up the group. Primers included in the PCR were 60 Vbeta and 13 Jbeta primers. Some clones are missing from TCRdb's copy, which holds only in-frame ones; the method was immunoSEQ multiplex PCR. The table includes about 92,000 clones, nearly 70% detected once. Of note for this clone: Antigen specificity is unknown.

Germline V CDR1 and CDR2: SGHRS, YFSETQ. The V end lost 3 bases, the J end lost 2 bases, and 15 bases lay between the germline ends. This CDR3 region has 15 residues. The receptor was isolated from a man aged 45-65 years in good health and CMV-seronegative. The material sequenced was PBMCs. This chain uses TRBV5-1 with TRBJ2-7, with D uncertain. CDR3 nucleotide sequence: TGCGCCAGCAGCTCTACCCCCCAAACCGCCTACGAGCAGTACTTC. This gives the protein CASSSTPQTAYEQYF.